The clone carrying this T cell receptor (beta chain) was observed many times. Its cognate antigen is unknown. One end of the junction varies from germline; a read error may be responsible. Synthesis of cDNA was performed by 5'RACE using 10-nucleotide random UMIs. Sequencing of 15-18 subjects in each run yielded over 190 million TCR-beta sequences. TCRdb called the 5' RACE reads again in MiXCR, with one record for every CDR3 protein. The sample lists about 66,000 distinct CDR3 sequences; less than 5.5% were seen once. This sample stems from a study of neurological immune-mediated disorders. Findings and limits, study-wide: CDR3 amino acid sequences of expanded clones were not shared across subjects, a result suggesting private repertoires in all groups. Patients with HTLV-1-associated myelopathy showed the most TCR clonal expansion. Those with multiple sclerosis showed the least, falling below healthy controls.

The CDR3 runs 15 residues. In germline, CDR1 is SSHAT, CDR2 FNYEAQ (reference sequence). The specimen was PBMCs. V and J are TRBV7-7 and TRBJ2-2, with a weak D call TRBD2 (6 bases). The source is a woman in her 30s with multiple sclerosis. Here the CDR3 reads CASSKGLGDTGELFF. CDR3 DNA: TGTGCTAGCAGCAAGGGACTGGGGGACACCGGGGAGCTGTTTTTT.